A single sample is the source of the 12 T cell receptor beta chains below, sequenced in a study of CD8 T cells in Susac syndrome. The authors reverse transcribed roughly 0.5 to 1 ug RNA with random hexamers. TCRdb recomputed calls from the immunoSEQ multiplex PCR reads with MiXCR, one row per CDR3 protein. The sample includes roughly 200,000 distinct CDR3 sequences, 85% to 95% of them seen just once. The source material was CD4+ T cells from PBMCs. The receptors were sampled from a human donor in good health.

The count of this clonotype is one. This chain connects TRBV25-1 to TRBJ2-1; TRBD2 is a possible D gene (5 bases). Trimming stripped 0 bases from V and 3 bases from J, with 9 bases between. Germline CDR1 and CDR2: MGHDK and SYGVNS. The CDR3 extends over 15 amino acids. CDR3 nucleotide sequence: TGTGCCAGCAGTGAATACGACGGGAACTACAATGAGCAGTTCTTC. Its translation: CASSEYDGNYNEQFF.

This chain uses TRBV11-1 with TRBJ2-1; 11 bases agree with TRBD2. Per the germline V gene, CDR1 is SGHAT and CDR2 is FQDESV (reference sequence). V lost 3 bases, J lost 4 bases, and 11 bases stayed unmatched. This CDR3 contains 18 residues. The CDR3 bases are TGTGCCAGCAGCTTGATTAGCGGGAGGGCCCCCCTGTACAATGAGCAGTTCTTC. The encoded protein is CASSLISGRAPLYNEQFF.

This clonotype was counted a single time. V and J are TRBV3-1 and TRBJ2-2, with 8 bases matching TRBD1. The CDR3 spans 14 residues. The trim removed 0 bases at V and 6 bases at J, leaving 0 bases unmatched. Per germline, CDR1 LGHDT and CDR2 YNNKEL (reference sequence). DNA of the CDR3: TGTGCCAGCAGCCAAGAGGACAGGGCCGGGGAGCTGTTTTTT. Translation: CASSQEDRAGELFF.

The chain uses TRBV11-2 and TRBJ2-7, with 15 positions matching TRBD2. The CDR3 loop spans 17 amino acids. Trimming took 4 bases from V and 7 from J; bases not matched to a gene: 11. The germline CDR1 and CDR2 sequences are SGHAT and FQNNGV. In nucleotides, the CDR3 is TGTGCCAGCAGCTGGACTAGCGGGAGGGCCCGAAGGGGAGAGCAGTACGTC. Translating gives CASSWTSGRARRGEQYV.

V and J are TRBV29-1 and TRBJ2-7; TRBD1 matches at 8 bases. Germline V gives CDR1 SQVTM, CDR2 ANQGSEA. This CDR3 comprises 14 residues. Trimming took 3 bases from V and 0 from J; bases not matched to a gene: 4. The CDR3 DNA is TGCAGCGTTGATGCCGGGACAGGCTCCTACGAGCAGTACTTC. This encodes CSVDAGTGSYEQYF.

The chain uses TRBV6-2 or TRBV6-3 and TRBJ2-5, with D perhaps being TRBD1 or TRBD2 (5 bases each). Trimming removed 1 base at V and 3 bases at J, with 12 bases between. Germline V gene data show CDR1 as MNHEY and CDR2 as SVGEGT. CDR3 size: 15 residues. The chain's CDR3 is CASSYYDEGKETQYF. In nucleotides, the CDR3 is TGTGCCAGCAGTTACTATGACGAGGGGAAAGAGACCCAGTACTTC.

The V call is TRBV18, the J call TRBJ2-5, with TRBD2 as a possible D gene (6 bases). CDR1 and CDR2 from the germline V gene are KGHSH and LQKENI. This CDR3 comprises 13 residues. Deletions cut 4 bases from V and 2 bases from J, with 8 bases between. CDR3 amino acids: CASSQSGQETQYF. CDR3 DNA: TGTGCCAGCTCACAAAGCGGGCAAGAGACCCAGTACTTC.

This chain joins TRBV6-1 and TRBJ2-3; D remains unclear. This CDR3 is 13 amino acids long. Trimming shortened V by 4 bases and J by 9 bases, and 14 bases separated the two germline ends. Germline loops: CDR1 MNHNS, CDR2 SASEGT. The CDR3 spells CASSVETSRTQYF. In DNA form, the CDR3 reads TGTGCCAGCAGTGTTGAGACGAGTAGAACGCAGTATTTT.

The chain combines TRBV7-2 with TRBJ2-7; D may match TRBD1 or TRBD2 (5 bases each). Germline V gene sequence: CDR1 SGHTA, CDR2 FQGNSA. Trimming took off 8 bases at V and 4 bases at J, with 12 bases between the two ends. The CDR3 runs 12 residues. In nucleotides, the CDR3 is TGTGCCAGCGGACAAGGGAGTTACGAGCAGTACTTC. Translation gives CASGQGSYEQYF.

This clonotype was found once. The chain has TRBV29-1 and TRBJ1-1; D may be TRBD1 (6 bases). The CDR3 consists of 12 residues. V shed 7 bases and J shed 0 bases, with 9 bases lying between them. Per germline, CDR1 SQVTM and CDR2 ANQGSEA. CDR3: CSETGLNTEAFF. The CDR3 bases are TGCAGCGAGACAGGACTGAACACTGAAGCTTTCTTT.

The genes are TRBV24-1 and TRBJ2-2; TRBD2 aligns across 8 bases. The V gene end was trimmed by 9 bases and the J gene end by 6 bases; junction bases not matched to a gene: 5. The CDR3 sequence is 13 residues long. From germline, CDR1 is KGHDR and CDR2 SFDVKD. CDR3 region: CATAGLAAGELFF. The CDR3 DNA sequence: TGTGCCACCGCAGGACTAGCTGCCGGGGAGCTGTTTTTT.

The V and J genes are TRBV18 and TRBJ2-1; TRBD2 agrees at 13 bases. Germline CDR1 is KGHSH and CDR2 is LQKENI. The trim removed 6 bases at V and 7 bases at J, leaving 6 bases unmatched. This CDR3 is 15 amino acids long. The CDR3 region has the DNA TGTGCCAGCTCCCCGGGACTAGCGGGATTAAATGAGCAGTTCTTC. Protein sequence: CASSPGLAGLNEQFF.